This paragraph reports one TCR beta chain. This CDR3 contains 14 residues. Germline-derived CDR1 and CDR2 are GTSNPN and SVGIG (reference sequence). After removal of 3 bases from V and 5 bases from J, the junction contained 6 bases not matched to a gene. The time point: pre-treatment baseline. Libraries were prepared by immunoSEQ multiplex PCR; TCRdb keeps only in-frame clonotypes and omits some of them. Counted here are 9,500 to 11,000 clones, roughly 90% occurring once; the ten biggest clones make up over 9.5%. The source of the sample is a study of blood T cell dynamics during melanoma immunotherapy.

Sequencing used blood, obtained from a patient treated with checkpoint blockade. The clonotype was recovered from a human donor with melanoma. This chain joins TRBV30 and TRBJ2-2, with 7 bases lining up with TRBD1. CDR3: CAWRETGNTGELFF. The CDR3 coding sequence is TGTGCCTGGAGGGAGACAGGGAATACCGGGGAGCTGTTTTTT.